The present T cell receptor (beta chain) was sequenced within a study of lymphopenia after photon versus proton radiotherapy. Study-wide points: After the lymphocyte nadir, photon-treated repertoires showed oligoclonal expansion, especially of CD8+ Temra cells.

Remarks on this clone: Its antigen is unidentified.

TCRdb's table, derived via immunoSEQ multiplex PCR, lists solely in-frame clones and lacks some. The data show roughly 29,000 clones, roughly 86% seen once. The specimen was peripheral blood, collected from a patient treated with proton-based radiotherapy. This TCR was sampled from a woman between 55 and 75 years old with cholangiocarcinoma. Some clones in this sample may be carry-over from other donors' samples.

The CDR3 here is CASKETYNQETQYF. The CDR3 coding sequence is TGTGCCAGCAAGGAGACCTATAACCAAGAGACCCAGTACTTC. The genes are TRBV2 and TRBJ2-5; D gene uncertain. Germline V gene lookup returns CDR1 SNHLY and CDR2 FYNNEI. With 7 bases removed from V and 0 bases from J, the gap between germline ends came to 12 bases. The CDR3 loop spans 14 amino acids.